These 22 T cell receptor beta chains share one sample of origin, sequenced in a study of blood T cell repertoires in COVID-19 (dated by TCRdb to the early 2020s). Library creation used the immunoSEQ multiplex PCR assay. In TCRdb, the immuneACCESS table is reduced to in-frame sequences with V and J assigned. These tables do not hold every clone; where another copy was compared, an unresolved V gene accounts for under half, and the others remain unexplained. This sample lists 200,000 to 250,000 clones; approximately 84% were detected once. The top ten constitute less than 4% of the sample. Sequencing was performed on peripheral blood. Receptors were obtained from a woman in her 30s who had recovered from COVID-19.

The chain recombines TRBV7-2 with TRBJ2-1; D gene ambiguous. V lost 6 bases, J lost 6 bases, and 12 bases lay in between. Germline V CDR1 and CDR2: SGHTA, FQGNSA. The CDR3 consists of 13 residues. The CDR3 DNA is TGTGCCAGCAGTTCCCCCGGTCCCAATGAGCAGTTCTTC. Its translation is CASSSPGPNEQFF.

The chain uses TRBV7-9 and TRBJ1-6; TRBD1 might be the D (5 bases). This CDR3 has 14 amino acids. V lost 1 base to trimming and J lost 7 bases, with 8 bases between them. Germline assignment: CDR1 SEHNR and CDR2 FQNEAQ (reference sequence). CDR3 amino acids: CASSLEQGNSPLHF. As DNA, the CDR3 is TGTGCCAGCAGCTTAGAGCAGGGCAATTCACCCCTCCACTTT. The full variable domain, with the rest looked up from reference TRBV7-9 and TRBJ1-6, is DTGVSQNPRHKITKRGQNVTFRCDPISEHNRLYWYRQTLGQGPEFLTYFQNEAQLEKSRLLSDRFSAERPKGSFSTLEIQRTEQGDSAMYLCASSLEQGNSPLHFGNGTRLTVT.

In this sample, this clone turned up a few times. The rearrangement links TRBV19 to TRBJ1-4; 7 bases align to TRBD1. Germline V lookup: CDR1 LNHDA, CDR2 SQIVND (reference sequence). Unmatched junction bases numbered 10, after V lost 3 bases and J lost 6 bases. CDR3 length: 16 residues. CDR3: CASSMQGGTGHEKLFF. CDR3 DNA sequence: TGTGCCAGTAGTATGCAAGGGGGCACCGGCCATGAAAAACTGTTTTTT.

The V and J genes are TRBV6-5 and TRBJ2-3; 9 bases match TRBD2. CDR1 and CDR2 (germline): MNHEY, SVGAGI. J was trimmed by 4 bases and V by 7 bases; bases with no gene match: 6. The CDR3 is made up of 14 amino acids. The CDR3 is CASTSAGGSDTQYF. Written as DNA, the CDR3 is TGTGCCAGCACGTCGGCGGGGGGGTCAGATACGCAGTATTTT.

The chain recombines TRBV27 with TRBJ2-3; 12 nucleotides align to TRBD2. CDR1 and CDR2 from the germline V gene are MNHEY and SMNVEV (reference sequence). V was clipped by 7 bases and J by 1 base; unmatched bases: 9. The CDR3 consists of 17 residues. This CDR3 is CASNYPSGGVGTDTQYF. For the CDR3, the DNA is TGTGCCAGCAACTACCCTAGCGGGGGGGTAGGCACAGATACGCAGTATTTT.

The chain employs TRBV20-1 and TRBJ1-1, with D unresolved. This CDR3 has 12 amino acids. The V gene lost 3 bases and the J gene lost 1 base, with 6 bases spanning the gap. Germline V gene lookup returns CDR1 DFQATT and CDR2 SNEGSKA (reference sequence). In nucleotides, the CDR3 is TGCAGTGCTAGTCCCAGGAACACTGAAGCTTTCTTT. It translates to CSASPRNTEAFF.

This clone was counted once. The CDR3 region has the DNA TGTGCCAGCAGCCAAGACCCCGGGACAGGGTACTATGGCTACACCTTC. Protein sequence: CASSQDPGTGYYGYTF. This chain joins TRBV4-2 and TRBJ1-2; 9 positions agree with TRBD1. The CDR3 sequence is 16 residues long. V dropped 0 bases and J dropped 3; count of bases not matched to a gene: 5. Germline CDR1 LGHNA, CDR2 YNFKEQ.

The V gene is TRBV19, the J gene TRBJ2-7, with 9 nucleotides matching TRBD1. Per the germline V gene, CDR1 is LNHDA and CDR2 is SQIVND (reference sequence). This CDR3 is built from 17 residues. Trimming removed 5 bases from V and 4 bases from J; junction bases left unmatched: 15. This CDR3 reads CASSSTPGTGFLYEQYF. The CDR3 nucleotides are TGTGCCAGTAGTTCAACTCCCGGGACAGGGTTCCTGTACGAGCAGTACTTC.

This clone was seen more than once but under ten times. This chain uses TRBV5-1 with TRBJ1-6; 7 bases fit TRBD1. The CDR3 consists of 15 residues. CDR1 and CDR2 from the germline V gene are SGHRS and YFSETQ. V dropped 4 bases and J dropped 6; count of bases not matched to a gene: 7. The DNA of the CDR3 is TGCGCCAGCAGCGCGGGGACAGCACTTAATTCACCCCTCCACTTT. Amino acid sequence: CASSAGTALNSPLHF. Full variable domain (remainder filled in from reference TRBV5-1 and TRBJ1-6): KAGVTQTPRYLIKTRGQQVTLSCSPISGHRSVSWYQQTPGQGLQFLFEYFSETQRNKGNFPGRFSGRQFSNSRSEMNVSTLELGDSALYLCASSAGTALNSPLHFGNGTRLTVT.

The chain recombines TRBV15 with TRBJ2-4; TRBD2 aligns across 8 bases. V trimming: 5 bases; J trimming: 2 bases; junction bases outside the gene matches: 8. The CDR3 consists of 16 residues. In germline, CDR1 is LNHNV, CDR2 YYDKDF (reference sequence). In DNA, the CDR3 is TGTGCCACCAGCGGAGGCCCGGGAGGGTCCAAAAACATTCAGTACTTC. Its translation: CATSGGPGGSKNIQYF.

This sequence joins TRBV11-2 and TRBJ1-1; tentatively, D is TRBD1 (5 bases). CDR3 length: 13 amino acids. V was clipped by 3 bases and J by 4 bases, with 9 bases between them. CDR1 and CDR2 from the germline V gene are SGHAT and FQNNGV. CDR3 residues: CASSLGRITEAFF. The DNA for the CDR3 is TGTGCCAGCAGCTTGGGGCGGATCACTGAAGCTTTCTTT.

This clone was recorded a few times. This sequence joins TRBV19 and TRBJ1-2; no clear D. The V gene's germline CDR1 is LNHDA and CDR2 SQIVND (reference sequence). The CDR3 runs to 12 residues. Trimming pared 4 bases from V and 8 bases from J, leaving 11 bases between. CDR3 amino acids: CASSTHPGGYTF. DNA of the CDR3: TGTGCCAGTAGTACGCACCCGGGAGGCTACACCTTC.

The rearrangement joins TRBV27 to TRBJ2-7; perhaps TRBD1 as D (5 bases). Trimming took off 6 bases at V and 3 bases at J, with 15 bases between the two ends. CDR3 length: 14 amino acids. Germline assignment: CDR1 MNHEY and CDR2 SMNVEV (reference sequence). CDR3 in amino acids: CASSSAGNFYEQYF. DNA of the CDR3: TGTGCCAGCAGCTCTGCAGGGAATTTCTACGAGCAGTACTTC.

The chain has TRBV5-6 and TRBJ2-2; 8 positions agree with TRBD2. The J segment lost 4 bases and the V segment lost 2 bases, leaving 7 bases of the junction unmatched. Germline V gene data show CDR1 as SGHDT and CDR2 as YYEEEE. The CDR3 is made up of 16 amino acids. The CDR3 region is CASSLPQRGTTGELFF. The CDR3 DNA sequence: TGTGCCAGCAGCTTACCCCAGCGGGGGACCACCGGGGAGCTGTTTTTT.

This chain links TRBV7-2 with TRBJ2-5; tentative D call: TRBD2 (6 bases). This CDR3 spans 15 amino acids. V lost 5 bases to trimming and J lost 4 bases, with 17 bases between them. Germline-derived CDR1 and CDR2 are SGHTA and FQGNSA. CDR3 amino acids: CASSRDVRRAETQYF. The CDR3 DNA follows: TGTGCCAGCAGCCGCGACGTACGGAGGGCAGAGACCCAGTACTTC.

The chain combines TRBV7-5 with TRBJ2-2; TRBD2 is the table's D call and was not checked against the DNA. TRBV7-5 is tagged as a pseudogene. This CDR3 has 19 residues. CDR3 nucleotide sequence: TGTGCCAGAAGCCACGGACTAGCGGGGACTCAACCGAACACCGGGGAGCTGTTTTTT. This translates into CARSHGLAGTQPNTGELFF.

The rearrangement links TRBV9 to TRBJ1-2; TRBD1 might be the D (6 bases). Germline values: CDR1 SGDLS, CDR2 YYNGEE. V lost 3 bases and J 6 bases, leaving 18 bases between the germline ends. The length of the CDR3 is 15 residues. The CDR3: CASSAPRTDPNGYTF. The CDR3 DNA reads TGTGCCAGCAGCGCCCCTCGGACAGATCCTAATGGCTACACCTTC. The full variable domain, in which reference TRBV9 and TRBJ1-2 provide the parts outside the CDR3, is DSGVTQTPKHLITATGQRVTLRCSPRSGDLSVYWYQQSLDQGLQFLIQYYNGEERAKGNILERFSAQQFPDLHSELNLSSLELGDSALYFCASSAPRTDPNGYTFGSGTRLTVV.

DNA of the CDR3: TGTGCCAGCAGCCGAGGGGGGGGAGGTCACGAGCAGTACTTC. Translation: CASSRGGGGHEQYF. The rearrangement links TRBV5-7 to TRBJ2-7; TRBD2 is a possible D gene (7 bases). TRBV5-7 is identified as an open reading frame with a role that is uncertain. V was clipped by 4 bases and J by 5 bases, with 16 bases between them. The CDR3 is 14 residues long.

The rearrangement links TRBV27 to TRBJ1-1, with TRBD1 identical over 7 bases. The junction had 5 bases not matched to a gene; V was cut back by 6 bases and J by 1 base. The CDR3 is 14 amino acids. The germline CDR1 and CDR2 sequences are MNHEY and SMNVEV (reference sequence). The CDR3 region has the DNA TGTGCCAGCAGGTTACAGGGGAGGAACACTGAAGCTTTCTTT. As protein: CASRLQGRNTEAFF.

The V gene is TRBV9, the J gene TRBJ2-3; possibly TRBD1 for D (5 bases). Per germline, CDR1 SGDLS and CDR2 YYNGEE. The CDR3 spans 16 residues. V gave up 3 bases and J gave up 6 bases, with 20 bases separating them. CDR3 protein: CASSARPRGLGDTQYF. CDR3 DNA sequence: TGTGCCAGCAGCGCTAGACCTAGGGGCTTAGGTGATACGCAGTATTTT.

The chain employs TRBV10-3 and TRBJ2-3; TRBD1 agrees at 9 bases. Losses at the gene ends were 6 bases for V and 4 bases for J; bases not matched to a gene: 8. Germline loops: CDR1 ENHRY, CDR2 SYGVKD. The CDR3 covers 15 residues. The CDR3 is CAIRSFGQGPDTQYF. CDR3 DNA: TGTGCCATCAGAAGTTTTGGACAGGGGCCAGATACGCAGTATTTT.

The chain links TRBV6-4 to TRBJ2-7; D might be TRBD1 (5 bases). V lost 0 bases and J lost 4, with 13 bases in between. CDR1 is MRHNA and CDR2 is SNTAGT in the germline V gene. The CDR3 runs 15 residues. The chain's CDR3 is CASSDSGDWDYEQYF. CDR3 nucleotides: TGTGCCAGCAGTGACTCAGGGGATTGGGATTACGAGCAGTACTTC.